The text below deals with one T cell receptor (beta chain). This sample was included in a study of CD8 T cells in Susac syndrome. RNA totalling roughly 0.5 to 1 ug underwent reverse transcription with random hexamers. Across 54 Vbeta and 13 Jbeta, immunoSEQ multiplex PCR amplified TCR beta CDR3. Each CDR3 protein gets one entry after TCRdb re-called the immunoSEQ multiplex PCR reads with MiXCR. The profile shows more than 70,000 distinct CDR3 sequences, around 90% of them singletons. Germline V gives CDR1 SEHNR, CDR2 FQNEAQ (reference sequence). V was pared by 5 bases and J by 2 bases, with 3 bases of the junction left unmatched. CDR3 size: 13 residues. TCR beta sequencing covered blood CD8+ and CD4+ T cells. The TEMRA cells underwent FACS enrichment, while the CD8+ and CD4+ T cells underwent negative isolation.

This chain links TRBV7-9 with TRBJ2-7; 7 bases agree with TRBD1. Sample: CD8+ T cells from PBMCs. This sequence originates from a human donor with multiple sclerosis. The CDR3 here is CASSGTVTYEQYF. The DNA for the CDR3 is TGTGCCAGCAGCGGGACAGTAACCTACGAGCAGTACTTC.